What follows is one TCR beta chain and its context. Antigen: not known. ViraFEST assay sequencing came after antigen-specific CD4+ T cells were expanded with viral peptide pools. The culture ran for around nine days, and then CD4+ T cells were isolated. This individual tested PCR-positive for SARS-CoV-2 infection between March and December 2020. Two doses of either BNT162b2 or mRNA-1273 were given to each participant. Half-medium exchanges with IL-2 medium took place on days 3 and 7. The data derive from a study of vaccination effects on CD4 cells after COVID-19. Some clones are missing from TCRdb's copy, which holds only in-frame ones; the method was immunoSEQ multiplex PCR. Of about 15,000 clones listed, roughly 80% are singletons. CDR1 and CDR2 from the germline V gene are SNHLY and FYNNEI. Trimming removed 6 bases at V and 2 bases at J, with 10 bases between. The length of the CDR3 is 13 residues.

This chain joins TRBV2 and TRBJ1-1; D is possibly TRBD1 (5 bases). Sequencing was performed on CD4+ T cells from PBMCs cultured with HCoV-NL63 spike peptides, taken after COVID-19 vaccination. This clonotype was sampled from a human donor who had a prior SARS-CoV-2 infection. CDR3 bases: TGTGCCAGCAGCAAGGGACCAAACACTGAAGCTTTCTTT. It yields the protein CASSKGPNTEAFF.